The present entry profiles one T cell receptor beta chain with its context. Its antigen is as yet unknown. The authors ran a second PCR of about 7 to 11 cycles using a sample-barcoded 5' primer and a J-beta primer mix. TCRdb redid the calling of the 5' RACE reads with MiXCR, one entry per CDR3 protein. Of 1.8 million or so distinct CDR3 sequences in the sample, about 39% are singletons; the top ten hold more than 20%. This record belongs to a study of blood T cells in healthy people across ages. Study context: Template switching recovered approximately one barcoded beta molecule for every two T cells. Study results and limitations: While age rose, TCR beta diversity per million T cells dropped in a roughly linear way. Donor CMV status was unknown, possibly confounding expanded clonotype changes. Diversity was higher, and naive CD4+ cells more numerous, in long-lived donors than in aged donors.

Sequenced: blood. The clonotype originates from a human donor in good health.

CDR3 amino acids: CSASMPGGEQFF. CDR3 coding DNA: TGCAGTGCTAGCATGCCAGGGGGAGAGCAGTTCTTC. This rearrangement joins TRBV20-1 to TRBJ2-1, with 7 bases aligning to TRBD1. The ends lost 3 bases at V and 10 bases at J; junction bases unmatched: 6. The germline gives CDR1 DFQATT, CDR2 SNEGSKA (reference sequence). The CDR3 length is 12 residues.